This T cell receptor (beta chain) is from a study of neurological immune-mediated disorders. Points from the study as a whole: Private repertoires in all groups were suggested, as expanded clones shared no CDR3 amino acid sequences across subjects.

The germline V gene encodes CDR1 SGHRS and CDR2 YFSETQ. Unmatched junction bases numbered 2, after V lost 7 bases and J lost 2 bases. This CDR3 has 13 amino acids. This clonotype came up many times. Its antigen is as yet unknown. TCRdb analysed the 5' RACE reads with MiXCR anew, one entry per CDR3 protein. The sample holds tens of thousands of distinct CDR3 sequences; roughly 5% are singletons and the top ten take approximately 5.1%. The chain joins TRBV5-1 to TRBJ2-1; 8 bases are a match to TRBD1. The receptor was derived from a human donor with multiple sclerosis. The donor label of this sample is uncertain. Sequencing was done on a sample of PBMCs. The CDR3 DNA follows: TGCGCCAGCGGACAGGGCACCTACAATGAGCAGTTCTTC. Translation gives CASGQGTYNEQFF.